The next 9 T cell receptor beta chains were all read from a single sample in a study of blood T cell repertoires in COVID-19. The repertoire was sequenced with immunoSEQ multiplex PCR; TCRdb's copy has only in-frame clones and lacks some. The sample yields roughly 280,000 clones, less than 85% seen once. The specimen was peripheral blood. Source of these receptors: a man aged 55-75 years who had recovered from COVID-19.

The V call is TRBV5-1, the J call TRBJ2-1; 11 nucleotides agree with TRBD2. This CDR3 comprises 14 residues. Germline-derived CDR1 and CDR2 are SGHRS and YFSETQ. J gave up 8 bases and V 4 bases, and 5 bases lay outside the gene matches. The CDR3 DNA reads TGCGCCAGCAGCCATAGCGGGAGGGGCGATGAGCAGTTCTTC. Translation: CASSHSGRGDEQFF.

This chain uses TRBV7-6 with TRBJ2-5; TRBD2 matches 13 bases. In germline, CDR1 is SGHVS, CDR2 FNYEAQ. Trimming took 5 bases from V and 1 from J; bases not matched to a gene: 4. This CDR3 region has 16 residues. CDR3 nucleotide sequence: TGTGCCAGCAGCCCCAGGACTAGCGGGAGCCAAGAGACCCAGTACTTC. It encodes CASSPRTSGSQETQYF. The full variable domain, rest sourced from reference TRBV7-6 and TRBJ2-5, is GAGVSQSPRYKVTKRGQDVALRCDPISGHVSLYWYRQALGQGPEFLTYFNYEAQQDKSGLPNDRFSAERPEGSISTLTIQRTEQRDSAMYRCASSPRTSGSQETQYFGPGTRLLVL.

The chain couples TRBV19 to TRBJ2-5, with 7 nucleotides matching TRBD1. Germline V gives CDR1 LNHDA, CDR2 SQIVND (reference sequence). CDR3 size: 14 residues. J lost 5 bases, V lost 4 bases, and 7 bases had no gene match. CDR3 coding DNA: TGTGCCAGTAGTACCCGGACAGGCGGGGAGACCCAGTACTTC. Amino acids: CASSTRTGGETQYF. Variable domain in full (rest from reference TRBV19 and TRBJ2-5): DGGITQSPKYLFRKEGQNVTLSCEQNLNHDAMYWYRQDPGQGLRLIYYSQIVNDFQKGDIAEGYSVSREKKESFPLTVTSAQKNPTAFYLCASSTRTGGETQYFGPGTRLLVL.

V gene TRBV12-5 combines with J gene TRBJ2-7, with D possibly being TRBD2 (7 bases). This CDR3 is built from 16 residues. Per the germline V gene, CDR1 is LGHNT and CDR2 is FRNRAP. V was cut by 5 bases and J by 1 base, with 18 bases left in between. The CDR3 protein is CASGRGGGRGSYEQYF. The CDR3 DNA sequence: TGTGCTAGTGGTCGGGGCGGTGGGAGGGGGTCCTACGAGCAGTACTTC.

This chain connects TRBV6-4 to TRBJ2-3; 8 nucleotides line up with TRBD2. This CDR3 contains 15 residues. CDR1 and CDR2 from the germline V gene are MRHNA and SNTAGT. With 3 bases clipped from V and 3 bases from J, the junction kept 5 bases outside the gene matches. The CDR3, as DNA: TGTGCCAGCAGTGATCAAGCGGGAGTGACAGATACGCAGTATTTT. Amino acid sequence: CASSDQAGVTDTQYF.

The chain links TRBV2 to TRBJ2-7; no firm D call. The V and J ends lost 6 bases and 3 bases respectively, with 6 bases between them. The CDR3 sequence is 11 residues long. The germline CDR1 and CDR2 sequences are SNHLY and FYNNEI. The CDR3 is CASRGYYEQYF. The CDR3 nucleotides are TGTGCCAGCAGGGGCTACTACGAGCAGTACTTC.

The chain carries TRBV24-1 and TRBJ2-1; TRBD1 aligns across 10 bases. The CDR3 has 16 amino acids. Per the germline V gene, CDR1 is KGHDR and CDR2 is SFDVKD. J lost 7 bases, V lost 3 bases, and 8 bases had no gene match. CDR3 residues: CATSDGGQGMRNEQFF. DNA of the CDR3: TGTGCCACCAGTGATGGGGGACAGGGGATGAGGAATGAGCAGTTCTTC.

The V gene is TRBV10-3, the J gene TRBJ1-1; the D is unclear. Trimming shortened V by 2 bases and J by 8 bases, and 12 bases separated the two germline ends. This CDR3 has 13 amino acids. Per germline, CDR1 ENHRY and CDR2 SYGVKD. CDR3: CAISETPYREAFF. Written as DNA, the CDR3 is TGTGCCATCAGTGAGACCCCTTACCGGGAAGCTTTCTTT.

The chain combines TRBV23-1 with TRBJ2-7, with TRBD1 matching 10 bases. TRBV23-1 is classed as an ORF, of uncertain function. Unmatched junction bases numbered 10, after V lost 6 bases and J lost 2 bases. This CDR3 contains 16 residues. CDR3: CASRKPGQGWTYEQYF. The CDR3 bases are TGCGCCAGCAGAAAACCGGGACAGGGGTGGACCTACGAGCAGTACTTC.